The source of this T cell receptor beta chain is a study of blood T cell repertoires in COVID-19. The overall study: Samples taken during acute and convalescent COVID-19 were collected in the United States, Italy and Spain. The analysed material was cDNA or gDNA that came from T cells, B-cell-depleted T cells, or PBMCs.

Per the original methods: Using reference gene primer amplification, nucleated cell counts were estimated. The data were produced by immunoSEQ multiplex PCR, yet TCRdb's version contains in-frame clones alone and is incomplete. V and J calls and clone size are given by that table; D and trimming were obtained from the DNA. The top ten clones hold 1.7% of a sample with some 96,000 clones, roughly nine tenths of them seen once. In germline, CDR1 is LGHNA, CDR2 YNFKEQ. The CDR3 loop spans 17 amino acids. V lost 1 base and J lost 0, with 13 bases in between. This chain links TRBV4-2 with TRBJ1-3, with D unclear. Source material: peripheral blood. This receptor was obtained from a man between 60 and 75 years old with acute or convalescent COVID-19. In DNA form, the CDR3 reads TGTGCCAGCAGCCAAGGACGTACGCGCGGCTCTGGAAACACCATATATTTT. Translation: CASSQGRTRGSGNTIYF.